Shown below are 27 T cell receptor beta chains from a single sample sequenced in a study of T cell responses to AZD1222 COVID-19 vaccine. Libraries were prepared by immunoSEQ multiplex PCR; TCRdb keeps only in-frame clonotypes and omits some of them. The sample contains around 120,000 clones, roughly 93% of which appear only once. Material: peripheral blood, obtained 28 days after the second AZD1222 dose. The receptors stem from an adult who received the AZD1222 COVID-19 vaccine.

The gene calls are TRBV21-1 and TRBJ1-4; TRBD1 is taken as the D call from the table, unchecked against the DNA. TRBV21-1 is reported as a pseudogene. The CDR3 loop spans 19 amino acids. The CDR3 sequence: CASSTRQGLTVLAFEKLFF. DNA of the CDR3: TGTGCCAGCAGCACCCGACAGGGGCTTACCGTTTTGGCTTTTGAAAAACTGTTTTTT.

The chain recombines TRBV6-5 with TRBJ2-5, with D perhaps TRBD2 (6 bases). V lost 10 bases and J 1 base, leaving 19 bases between the germline ends. The CDR3 extends over 15 amino acids. Germline V gives CDR1 MNHEY, CDR2 SVGAGI. CDR3 nucleotides: TGTGCCACCTCAATTACCCTAGCGCTCCAAGAGACCCAGTACTTC. Protein product: CATSITLALQETQYF.

This chain links TRBV12-3 or TRBV12-4 with TRBJ1-1; tentative D call: TRBD1 (5 bases). There are 13 residues in the CDR3. V lost 4 bases and J lost 7, with 13 bases in between. The CDR3 sequence is CASSSYDGGEAFF. In nucleotides, the CDR3 is TGTGCCAGCAGTTCCTACGATGGGGGTGAAGCTTTCTTT.

The rearrangement uses TRBV28 and TRBJ2-7, with TRBD2 matching 10 bases. Trimming took 7 bases from V and 1 from J; bases not matched to a gene: 7. CDR3 length: 15 amino acids. The germline CDR1 and CDR2 sequences are MDHEN and SYDVKM. The CDR3 sequence: CASKPGLAKSYEQYF. In nucleotides, the CDR3 is TGTGCCAGCAAACCGGGACTAGCGAAGTCCTACGAGCAGTACTTC.

The CDR3, as DNA: TGCGCCAGCAGCTTAACCGGGATAGAGACCCAGTACTTC. It codes for CASSLTGIETQYF. V and J are TRBV5-1 and TRBJ2-5; possibly TRBD2 for D (5 bases). V shed 2 bases and J shed 4 bases, with 9 bases lying between them. CDR3 size: 13 residues. CDR1 is SGHRS, CDR2 YFSETQ, per germline. Filled out from reference TRBV5-1 and TRBJ2-5, the complete variable domain reads KAGVTQTPRYLIKTRGQQVTLSCSPISGHRSVSWYQQTPGQGLQFLFEYFSETQRNKGNFPGRFSGRQFSNSRSEMNVSTLELGDSALYLCASSLTGIETQYFGPGTRLLVL.

CDR3 protein: CASSLGQGRSEQYF. The CDR3 DNA reads as TGCGCCAGCAGCTTAGGACAGGGGAGGAGCGAGCAGTACTTC. The chain joins TRBV5-1 to TRBJ2-7; 9 bases match TRBD1. The ends lost 2 bases at V and 6 bases at J; junction bases unmatched: 6. Per the germline V gene, CDR1 is SGHRS and CDR2 is YFSETQ. The CDR3 sequence is 14 residues long.

The chain employs TRBV19 and TRBJ1-5; D unclear. CDR1 is LNHDA, CDR2 SQIVND, per germline (reference sequence). The CDR3 length is 13 residues. V shed 3 bases and J shed 7 bases, with 10 bases lying between them. The CDR3 DNA is TGTGCCAGTAGTATGGGCAGTTTACAGCCCCAGCATTTT. Translated: CASSMGSLQPQHF.

The chain combines TRBV5-1 with TRBJ2-1; D may be TRBD2 (5 bases). The CDR3 has 19 amino acids. Trimming cost V 1 base and J 0 bases, with 20 bases left between them. Per the germline V gene, CDR1 is SGHRS and CDR2 is YFSETQ. The CDR3 reads CASSLPREAGLSSYNEQFF. For the CDR3, the DNA is TGCGCCAGCAGCTTGCCCCGCGAGGCAGGACTTAGCTCCTACAATGAGCAGTTCTTC.

The rearrangement uses TRBV5-1 and TRBJ2-1, with 8 nucleotides matching TRBD2. The V segment lost 4 bases and the J segment 3 bases; nucleotides outside the gene matches: 9. Looked up from germline, CDR1 is SGHRS and CDR2 is YFSETQ. The CDR3 is 16 amino acids. CDR3 nucleotides: TGCGCCAGCAGCCCGGTATGGGCGGGAGGCTACAATGAGCAGTTCTTC. This sequence encodes CASSPVWAGGYNEQFF.

This clone was detected a few times. This chain connects TRBV30 to TRBJ1-1; no firm D call. The CDR3 is made up of 13 amino acids. CDR1 and CDR2 from the germline V gene are GTSNPN and SVGIG (reference sequence). The germline V and J ends were trimmed by 3 bases and 1 base, with 9 bases remaining between them. The CDR3 DNA follows: TGTGCCTGGAGACGCGGACCGAACACTGAAGCTTTCTTT. Protein sequence: CAWRRGPNTEAFF.

This chain joins TRBV28 and TRBJ1-5, with 8 nucleotides matching TRBD1. The length of the CDR3 is 14 residues. V was pared by 5 bases and J by 4 bases, with 4 bases of the junction left unmatched. Germline V gene data show CDR1 as MDHEN and CDR2 as SYDVKM. CDR3 in amino acids: CASSRTGRNQPQHF. CDR3 nucleotide sequence: TGTGCCAGCAGTCGGACAGGGAGAAATCAGCCCCAGCATTTT.

The rearrangement links TRBV6-5 to TRBJ1-2, with 7 nucleotides matching TRBD1. Germline CDR1 reads MNHEY; CDR2 reads SVGAGI. The CDR3 runs 14 residues. Losses at the gene ends were 6 bases for V and 7 bases for J; bases not matched to a gene: 11. The DNA of the CDR3 is TGTGCCAGCAGACCCCATAAGGGGGCTGGTGGCTACACCTTC. Protein sequence: CASRPHKGAGGYTF.

V and J are TRBV18 and TRBJ1-5, with 9 bases lining up with TRBD1. V dropped 9 bases and J dropped 3; count of bases not matched to a gene: 6. This CDR3 region has 14 residues. Germline V lookup: CDR1 KGHSH, CDR2 LQKENI. The CDR3 region has the DNA TGTGCCAGTTCGGGACAGGGAACCAATCAGCCCCAGCATTTT. Translating gives CASSGQGTNQPQHF. Using reference TRBV18 and TRBJ1-5 for the parts outside the CDR3, the full variable domain is NAGVMQNPRHLVRRRGQEARLRCSPMKGHSHVYWYRQLPEEGLKFMVYLQKENIIDESGMPKERFSAEFPKEGPSILRIQQVVRGDSAAYFCASSGQGTNQPQHFGDGTRLSIL.

The chain links TRBV5-1 to TRBJ1-1; a weak D match, TRBD1 (5 bases). The CDR3 has 16 residues. The germline V gene encodes CDR1 SGHRS and CDR2 YFSETQ. Between the trimmed V and J ends, which lost 2 bases and 0 bases, there was a span of 14 bases. CDR3 sequence (DNA): TGCGCCAGCAGCTTTGGGCCAGGGTTTGTGAACACTGAAGCTTTCTTT. It specifies CASSFGPGFVNTEAFF.

The chain employs TRBV7-9 and TRBJ1-4, with D unclear. The germline V gene has CDR1 SEHNR and CDR2 FQNEAQ (reference sequence). The CDR3 sequence is 16 residues long. Trimming shortened V by 0 bases and J by 0 bases, and 8 bases separated the two germline ends. The CDR3 DNA sequence: TGTGCCAGCAGCTTAGCGGCCAGCACAACTAATGAAAAACTGTTTTTT. Amino acids: CASSLAASTTNEKLFF.

This clone was detected once. The chain joins TRBV4-2 to TRBJ2-3; 9 bases line up with TRBD2. CDR1 LGHNA and CDR2 YNFKEQ come from the germline V gene. This CDR3 contains 15 residues. The V and J ends lost 3 bases and 1 base, in that order; junction bases with no gene match: 2. The CDR3 loop is CASSHSGGGTDTQYF. The CDR3 region has the DNA TGTGCCAGCAGCCATAGCGGGGGAGGCACAGATACGCAGTATTTT.

The CDR3: CASSIPGQYSETQYF. The DNA for the CDR3 is TGTGCCAGCAGCATACCCGGACAGTATTCAGAGACCCAGTACTTC. V usage is TRBV5-8 and J usage is TRBJ2-5, with TRBD1 as a possible D gene (6 bases). The CDR3 has 15 residues. The germline V gene encodes CDR1 SGHTS and CDR2 YDEGEE. Trimming took off 4 bases at V and 4 bases at J, with 17 bases between the two ends.

The chain combines TRBV19 with TRBJ1-1; possibly TRBD1 for D (6 bases). Between the trimmed V and J ends, which lost 3 bases and 8 bases, there was a span of 16 bases. CDR3 size: 14 residues. Looked up from germline, CDR1 is LNHDA and CDR2 is SQIVND (reference sequence). The CDR3: CASSIVAGVEEAFF. DNA for the CDR3: TGTGCCAGTAGTATTGTGGCAGGGGTAGAGGAAGCTTTCTTT.

This rearrangement joins TRBV30 to TRBJ1-5; D perhaps matches TRBD1 (6 bases). This CDR3 contains 14 residues. Trimming removed 3 bases at V and 6 bases at J, with 15 bases between. CDR1 and CDR2 from the germline V gene are GTSNPN and SVGIG (reference sequence). CDR3 DNA: TGTGCCTGGAGCCGTTGGAGGGGGAGTCAGCCCCAGCATTTT. Its protein is CAWSRWRGSQPQHF.

The V call is TRBV4-1, the J call TRBJ2-5, with no clear D. V was trimmed by 5 bases and J by 3 bases, leaving 13 bases between them. There are 14 residues in the CDR3. The germline V gene has CDR1 MGHRA and CDR2 YSYEKL. This CDR3 is CASSVAIWEETQYF. The CDR3 nucleotides read TGCGCCAGCAGCGTCGCTATATGGGAAGAGACCCAGTACTTC.

V and J are TRBV7-2 and TRBJ2-7, with 11 bases that match TRBD2. This CDR3 is 16 amino acids long. The germline gives CDR1 SGHTA, CDR2 FQGNSA. Trimming cost V 1 base and J 4 bases; bases outside gene matches: 6. CDR3 DNA: TGTGCCAGCAGCTTAGAGGAGACTAGCGGGATGTACGAGCAGTACTTC. This gives the protein CASSLEETSGMYEQYF.

The chain combines TRBV20-1 with TRBJ1-1, with unresolved D. The CDR3 spans 11 residues. The germline V gene encodes CDR1 DFQATT and CDR2 SNEGSKA (reference sequence). The V and J ends lost 5 bases and 1 base respectively, with 5 bases between them. CDR3 residues: CSALENTEAFF. CDR3 coding DNA: TGCAGTGCTTTGGAGAACACTGAAGCTTTCTTT.

The chain links TRBV30 to TRBJ2-3; 11 positions match TRBD2. Trimming took 1 base from V and 4 from J; bases not matched to a gene: 4. The CDR3 spans 15 residues. Per germline, CDR1 GTSNPN and CDR2 SVGIG (reference sequence). CDR3 coding DNA: TGTGCCTGGAGTGCCTTTAGCGGGAGGGCAGATACGCAGTATTTT. It specifies CAWSAFSGRADTQYF.

In its sample, this clone was seen a few times. This chain uses TRBV5-1 with TRBJ1-3; D not certain. V gave up 4 bases and J gave up 3 bases, with 11 bases separating them. Per the germline V gene, CDR1 is SGHRS and CDR2 is YFSETQ. The CDR3 totals 14 residues. In nucleotides, the CDR3 is TGCGCCAGCAGCGAGGGTGGGGATGGAAACACCATATATTTT. Amino acid sequence: CASSEGGDGNTIYF.

The chain has TRBV28 and TRBJ1-1; the D gene is possibly TRBD1 (5 bases). CDR1 and CDR2 from the germline V gene are MDHEN and SYDVKM. V lost 5 bases to trimming and J lost 2 bases, with 12 bases between them. The CDR3 loop spans 14 amino acids. The CDR3 region is CASSAPGLNTEAFF. The CDR3 DNA follows: TGTGCCAGCAGTGCCCCGGGACTAAACACTGAAGCTTTCTTT.

This rearrangement joins TRBV28 to TRBJ2-7; 8 bases fit TRBD1. The CDR3 has 14 residues. Germline CDR1 and CDR2: MDHEN and SYDVKM. The V and J ends lost 8 bases and 2 bases, in that order; junction bases with no gene match: 8. The CDR3 DNA sequence: TGTGCCAGCGGGTGGACAGGGATGACCTACGAGCAGTACTTC. Translation: CASGWTGMTYEQYF.

The V gene is TRBV4-1, the J gene TRBJ1-4; D ambiguous. The V end lost 4 bases, the J end lost 6 bases, and 18 bases lay between the germline ends. Germline lookup yields CDR1 MGHRA and CDR2 YSYEKL. This CDR3 spans 16 amino acids. The DNA of the CDR3 is TGCGCCAGCAGCCCAACACGAGGCACGGCGGATGAAAAACTGTTTTTT. As protein: CASSPTRGTADEKLFF.